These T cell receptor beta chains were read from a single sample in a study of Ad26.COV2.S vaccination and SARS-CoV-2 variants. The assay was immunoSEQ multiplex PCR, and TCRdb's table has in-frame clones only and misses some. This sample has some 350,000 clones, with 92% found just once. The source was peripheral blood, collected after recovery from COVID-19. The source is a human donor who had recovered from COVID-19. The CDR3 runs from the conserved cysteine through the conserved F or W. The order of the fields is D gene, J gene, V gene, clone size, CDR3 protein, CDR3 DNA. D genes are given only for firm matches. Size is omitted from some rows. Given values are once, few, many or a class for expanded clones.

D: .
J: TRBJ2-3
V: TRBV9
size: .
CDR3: CASRQDWGTDTQYF
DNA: TGTGCCAGCAGGCAGGACTGGGGCACAGATACGCAGTATTTT

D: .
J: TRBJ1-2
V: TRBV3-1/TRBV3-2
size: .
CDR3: CASSQKGGGGYTF
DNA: TGTGCCAGCAGCCAAAAAGGAGGGGGTGGCTACACCTTC

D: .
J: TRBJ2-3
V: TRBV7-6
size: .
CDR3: CASSLVAGSVDTQYF
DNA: TGTGCCAGCAGCTTAGTGGCAGGGAGTGTAGATACGCAGTATTTT

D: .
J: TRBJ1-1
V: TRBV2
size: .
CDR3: CASSDRQGVRTEAFF
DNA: TGTGCCAGCAGTGATAGGCAGGGAGTTAGGACTGAAGCTTTCTTT

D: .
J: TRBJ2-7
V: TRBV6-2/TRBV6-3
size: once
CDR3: CASSRLFGPDEQYF
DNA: TGTGCCAGCAGTCGTCTGTTTGGGCCTGACGAGCAGTACTTC

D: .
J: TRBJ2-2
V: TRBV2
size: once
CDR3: CASRQGRPNTGELFF
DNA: TGTGCCAGCAGGCAAGGACGGCCGAACACCGGGGAGCTGTTTTTT

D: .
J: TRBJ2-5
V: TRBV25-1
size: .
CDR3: CASSDTGRDAETQYF
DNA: TGTGCCAGCAGTGATACAGGGAGGGACGCAGAGACCCAGTACTTC

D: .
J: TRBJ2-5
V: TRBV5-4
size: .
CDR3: CASSLGWKQETQYF
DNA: TGTGCCAGCAGCTTGGGGTGGAAACAAGAGACCCAGTACTTC

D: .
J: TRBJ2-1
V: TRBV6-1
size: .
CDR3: CASSELASAYNEQFF
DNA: TGTGCCAGCAGTGAACTAGCTTCTGCCTACAATGAGCAGTTCTTC

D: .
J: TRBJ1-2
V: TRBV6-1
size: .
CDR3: CASSEQVWYGYTF
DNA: TGTGCCAGCAGTGAACAGGTCTGGTATGGCTACACCTTC

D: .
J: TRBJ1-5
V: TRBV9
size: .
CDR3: CASSAWGGNQPQHF
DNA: TGTGCCAGCAGCGCCTGGGGGGGTAATCAGCCCCAGCATTTT

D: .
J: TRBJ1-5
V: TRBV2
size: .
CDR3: CASRQTRTNNQPQHF
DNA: TGTGCCAGCAGACAGACAAGAACAAATAATCAGCCCCAGCATTTT

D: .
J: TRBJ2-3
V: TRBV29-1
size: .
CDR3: CSVRSRTFTDTQYF
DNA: TGCAGCGTTCGCTCCCGGACATTCACAGATACGCAGTATTTT

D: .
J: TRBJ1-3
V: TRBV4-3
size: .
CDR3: CASSQQGIAGNTIYF
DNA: TGCGCCAGCAGCCAACAGGGTATCGCTGGAAACACCATATATTTT

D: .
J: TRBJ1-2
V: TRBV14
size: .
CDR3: CASSQDSFYGYTF
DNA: TGTGCCAGCAGCCAAGACAGCTTCTATGGCTACACCTTC

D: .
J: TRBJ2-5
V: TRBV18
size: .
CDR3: CASSPRRGEETQYF
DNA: TGTGCCAGCTCACCAAGGAGGGGCGAGGAGACCCAGTACTTC

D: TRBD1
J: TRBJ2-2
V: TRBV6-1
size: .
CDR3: CASSVNPGTGFTGELFF
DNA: TGTGCCAGCAGTGTCAATCCCGGGACAGGGTTCACCGGGGAGCTGTTTTTT

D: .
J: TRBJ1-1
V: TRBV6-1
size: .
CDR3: CASSEYITNTEAFF
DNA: TGTGCCAGCAGTGAGTATATTACGAACACTGAAGCTTTCTTT

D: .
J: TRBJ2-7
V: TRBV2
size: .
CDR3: CASSRVSYEQYF
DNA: TGTGCCAGCAGTCGGGTCTCCTACGAGCAGTACTTC

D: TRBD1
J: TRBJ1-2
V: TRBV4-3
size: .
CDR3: CASSQSRTGSFRQGYTF
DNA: TGCGCCAGCAGCCAGAGCCGGACAGGGAGTTTTAGGCAGGGCTACACCTTC

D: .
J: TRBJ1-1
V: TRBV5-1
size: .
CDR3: CASSLEVQGNTEAFF
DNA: TGCGCCAGCAGCTTGGAAGTTCAGGGGAACACTGAAGCTTTCTTT

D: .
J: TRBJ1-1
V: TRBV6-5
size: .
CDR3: CASSYGGSTEAFF
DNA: TGTGCCAGCAGTTATGGGGGGAGCACTGAAGCTTTCTTT